Shown below are 27 T cell receptor beta chains from a single sample sequenced in a study of cytomegalovirus exposure and HLA in healthy donors (dated by TCRdb to the late 2010s). Library generation was performed with the immunoSEQ multiplex PCR assay. For the multiplex PCR, a mixture combining 60 forward primers for TCR Vbeta segments and 13 reverse primers for TCR Jbeta segments was used. This is the immuneACCESS table as TCRdb keeps it, with only in-frame sequences that have V and J called. A part of the clones is gone; compared with another copy, unresolved V genes explain less than half, and the rest is unexplained. Here the sample has some 130,000 clones; approximately 86% occur a single time. The ten most abundant clones make up approximately 1.7% of the sample. Sequencing was done on a sample of PBMCs. The receptors derive from a boy aged 5-17 years in good health and CMV-seronegative.

Details on this clone: One end of the junction does not line up with germline, which may come from a read error. The chain links TRBV7-7 to TRBJ2-3; a possible D gene is TRBD1 (6 bases). Germline values: CDR1 SSHAT, CDR2 FNYEAQ (reference sequence). The CDR3 runs 13 residues. Here the CDR3 reads CASSQTGKDTQYF. The CDR3 DNA sequence: TGTGCTAGCAGCCAGACAGGAAAAGATACGCAGTATTTT.

This chain joins TRBV4-3 and TRBJ2-2; D remains unclear. The ends were cut back, 0 bases at V and 2 bases at J, with 10 bases in the middle. This CDR3 spans 16 amino acids. CDR1 is LGHNA, CDR2 YSLEER, per germline. The CDR3 reads CASSQEVQSNTGELFF. DNA of the CDR3: TGCGCCAGCAGCCAAGAGGTACAGAGTAACACCGGGGAGCTGTTTTTT.

The chain employs TRBV11-2 and TRBJ2-2, with D perhaps TRBD2 (6 bases). V lost 5 bases to trimming and J lost 2 bases, with 12 bases between them. The CDR3 runs 15 residues. Germline loops: CDR1 SGHAT, CDR2 FQNNGV. CDR3 DNA sequence: TGTGCCAGCAGCCTGCGCGGGACCAACACCGGGGAGCTGTTTTTT. Encoded protein: CASSLRGTNTGELFF. The whole variable domain, filled in from reference TRBV11-2 and TRBJ2-2, reads EAGVAQSPRYKIIEKRQSVAFWCNPISGHATLYWYQQILGQGPKLLIQFQNNGVVDDSQLPKDRFSAERLKGVDSTLKIQPAKLEDSAVYLCASSLRGTNTGELFFGEGSRLTVL.

This chain joins TRBV30 and TRBJ1-2; 9 bases map to TRBD1. The length of the CDR3 is 11 residues. The J segment lost 7 bases and the V segment lost 4 bases, leaving 1 base of the junction unmatched. The germline gives CDR1 GTSNPN, CDR2 SVGIG (reference sequence). For the CDR3, the DNA is TGTGCCTGGACGGGACAGGGTGGCTACACCTTC. Translating gives CAWTGQGGYTF.

J is TRBJ1-1 and V is TRBV2, with D perhaps matching TRBD1 (5 bases). Germline assignment: CDR1 SNHLY and CDR2 FYNNEI. This CDR3 spans 13 amino acids. Deletions cut 6 bases from V and 3 bases from J, with 11 bases between. CDR3 amino acids: CASRFQGYTEAFF. In nucleotides, the CDR3 is TGTGCCAGCAGATTCCAGGGATACACTGAAGCTTTCTTT. Variable domain in full (rest from reference TRBV2 and TRBJ1-1): EPEVTQTPSHQVTQMGQEVILRCVPISNHLYFYWYRQILGQKVEFLVSFYNNEISEKSEIFDDQFSVERPDGSNFTLKIRSTKLEDSAMYFCASRFQGYTEAFFGQGTRLTVV.

The genes are TRBV29-1 and TRBJ1-1; D is possibly TRBD1 (5 bases). The CDR3 totals 12 residues. V was shortened by 8 bases and J by 3 bases, with 13 bases between the two germline ends. The V gene's germline CDR1 is SQVTM and CDR2 ANQGSEA. The CDR3 nucleotides read TGCAGCTTCGGGGGTCCCTACACTGAAGCTTTCTTT. This sequence encodes CSFGGPYTEAFF.

V gene TRBV5-1 combines with J gene TRBJ2-5, with 8 nucleotides matching TRBD2. There are 14 residues in the CDR3. V shed 1 base and J 3 bases; nucleotides not matched to a gene: 2. Germline V gene sequence: CDR1 SGHRS, CDR2 YFSETQ. The CDR3 region is CASSLTSGKETQYF. The CDR3 DNA reads as TGCGCCAGCAGCTTGACTAGCGGAAAAGAGACCCAGTACTTC.

The rearrangement joins TRBV6-4 to TRBJ2-7, with no clear D. Germline V gene sequence: CDR1 MRHNA, CDR2 SNTAGT. The V end was cut by 0 bases, the J end by 5 bases, with 11 bases between. The length of the CDR3 is 14 residues. CDR3 loop: CASSDSNRGHEQYF. In DNA, the CDR3 is TGTGCCAGCAGTGACTCGAACCGCGGCCACGAGCAGTACTTC.

The gene calls are TRBV21-1 and TRBJ1-5; the listed D gene, TRBD1, was not tested against the DNA. TRBV21-1 is marked as a pseudogene. CDR3 length: 17 residues. The CDR3: CASSKGGQAYSNQPQHF. CDR3 DNA sequence: TGTGCCAGCAGCAAAGGGGGCCAGGCATATAGCAATCAGCCCCAGCATTTT.

V gene TRBV19 combines with J gene TRBJ2-5; D uncertain. CDR1 is LNHDA and CDR2 is SQIVND in the germline V gene (reference sequence). V lost 7 bases, J lost 1 base, and 13 bases lay in between. The CDR3 loop spans 14 amino acids. The CDR3 bases are TGTGCCAGTACCCCAACCCAGTTCCAAGAGACCCAGTACTTC. Encoded protein: CASTPTQFQETQYF.

A few counts support this clone. The chain is built from TRBV4-3 and TRBJ1-1; D may be TRBD1 (5 bases). CDR3 size: 17 residues. V shed 5 bases and J shed 3 bases, with 22 bases lying between them. The germline CDR1 and CDR2 sequences are LGHNA and YSLEER. CDR3 sequence (DNA): TGCGCCAGCAGCGGGCCGGCCGGGACTCTATATGACACTGAAGCTTTCTTT. Its protein product is CASSGPAGTLYDTEAFF.

V usage is TRBV5-1 and J usage is TRBJ2-2; tentatively, D is TRBD2 (5 bases). The CDR3 totals 15 residues. The germline V gene has CDR1 SGHRS and CDR2 YFSETQ. The V and J ends lost 5 bases and 8 bases respectively, with 19 bases between them. CDR3 residues: CASRFREGSHGELFF. Written as DNA, the CDR3 is TGCGCCAGCAGATTTCGAGAGGGTTCACATGGGGAGCTGTTTTTT.

The V gene is TRBV5-3, the J gene TRBJ2-7; TRBD1 might be the D (5 bases). TRBV5-3 is identified as an open reading frame with a role that is uncertain. CDR3 length equals 17 residues. V shed 0 bases and J shed 3 bases, with 19 bases lying between them. CDR3 DNA sequence: TGTGCCAGAAGCTTGGTTACTCGACAGAAAACCCTCTACGAGCAGTACTTC. The encoded protein is CARSLVTRQKTLYEQYF.

This chain uses TRBV5-1 with TRBJ2-5; 13 bases align to TRBD2. The junction had 10 bases not matched to a gene; V was cut back by 2 bases and J by 6 bases. Germline V gene data show CDR1 as SGHRS and CDR2 as YFSETQ. The CDR3 is 17 residues long. In DNA form, the CDR3 reads TGCGCCAGCAGCTTCGGACTAGCGGGGGAGATAACACAGACCCAGTACTTC. It translates to CASSFGLAGEITQTQYF.

This clone was counted a single time. The gene calls are TRBV7-9 and TRBJ1-5; TRBD1 agrees at 7 bases. Germline V gives CDR1 SEHNR, CDR2 FQNEAQ (reference sequence). The CDR3 totals 15 residues. Trimming removed 4 bases from V and 3 bases from J; junction bases left unmatched: 6. As DNA, the CDR3 is TGTGCCAGCAGCTCTGGGGACAGCTCCAATCAGCCCCAGCATTTT. It encodes CASSSGDSSNQPQHF.

The chain uses TRBV11-3 and TRBJ2-1; TRBD1 matches at 10 bases. The CDR3 spans 18 residues. V lost 4 bases, J lost 3 bases, and 12 bases stayed unmatched. In germline, CDR1 is SGHNT, CDR2 YENEEA. The CDR3 region is CASSSSGTGVPLYNEQFF. The DNA of the CDR3 is TGTGCCAGCAGCTCCTCCGGGACAGGGGTTCCTCTCTACAATGAGCAGTTCTTC.

V is TRBV5-4 and J is TRBJ2-7; perhaps TRBD1 as D (6 bases). Between the trimmed V and J ends, which lost 5 bases and 3 bases, there was a span of 12 bases. This CDR3 has 13 residues. The germline V gene encodes CDR1 SGHNT and CDR2 YYREEE (reference sequence). The DNA of the CDR3 is TGTGCCAGCAGGGGGGCAACCGTCTACGAGCAGTACTTC. It encodes CASRGATVYEQYF.

The chain is built from TRBV10-3 and TRBJ2-3; 8 nucleotides match TRBD2. CDR3 size: 15 residues. Trimming took 4 bases from V and 6 from J; bases not matched to a gene: 9. CDR1 ENHRY and CDR2 SYGVKD come from the germline V gene. CDR3 in amino acids: CAISGGLAGGDTQYF. The DNA for the CDR3 is TGTGCCATCAGTGGGGGGCTAGCGGGCGGGGATACGCAGTATTTT.

The rearrangement joins TRBV10-3 to TRBJ2-6; TRBD2 matches 7 bases. This CDR3 is 19 amino acids long. The ends lost 0 bases at V and 0 bases at J; junction bases unmatched: 8. Germline V gene data show CDR1 as ENHRY and CDR2 as SYGVKD. CDR3 nucleotides: TGTGCCATCAGTGAGTCGTCGGCTAGCGGCTTCTCTGGGGCCAACGTCCTGACTTTC. It specifies CAISESSASGFSGANVLTF.

CDR3 region: CASSQEAADHEQFF. The CDR3 nucleotides are TGCGCCAGCAGCCAAGAGGCAGCGGACCATGAGCAGTTCTTC. The V and J genes are TRBV4-3 and TRBJ2-1; D perhaps matches TRBD2 (5 bases). Germline values: CDR1 LGHNA, CDR2 YSLEER. V lost 0 bases to trimming and J lost 8 bases, with 11 bases between them. The CDR3 consists of 14 residues.

Comment on this clone: Sequence at one end of the junction differs from germline and may be a read error. This rearrangement joins TRBV7-2 to TRBJ1-2, with TRBD1 as a possible D gene (6 bases). There are 14 residues in the CDR3. Germline CDR1 SGHTA, CDR2 FQGNSA. DNA for the CDR3: TGTGCCAGCAGCCCCTCCCAGGGGCGATATGGCTACCCCTTC. Amino acids: CASSPSQGRYGYPF.

The rearrangement joins TRBV7-2 to TRBJ2-3, with no clear D. The CDR3 runs to 12 residues. Per germline, CDR1 SGHTA and CDR2 FQGNSA. The V end was cut by 3 bases, the J end by 2 bases, with 3 bases between. CDR3 loop: CASSFLTDTQYF. For the CDR3, the DNA is TGTGCCAGCAGCTTCCTCACAGATACGCAGTATTTT.

V is TRBV27 and J is TRBJ2-1, with TRBD2 matching 9 bases. The V segment lost 2 bases and the J segment 11 bases; nucleotides outside the gene matches: 7. The CDR3 contains 14 residues. Looked up from germline, CDR1 is MNHEY and CDR2 is SMNVEV (reference sequence). CDR3 residues: CASSLSSGSSKQFF. DNA for the CDR3: TGTGCCAGCAGTTTAAGTAGCGGGAGTTCAAAGCAGTTCTTC.

The rearrangement joins TRBV7-2 to TRBJ2-5, with a weak D call TRBD2 (5 bases). The CDR3 is made up of 15 amino acids. CDR1 and CDR2 (germline): SGHTA, FQGNSA. V was trimmed by 5 bases and J by 2 bases, leaving 15 bases between them. For the CDR3, the DNA is TGTGCCAGCAGCACGGCGCCTAGCCTACAAGAGACCCAGTACTTC. Translating gives CASSTAPSLQETQYF. Full variable domain (rest looked up from reference TRBV7-2 and TRBJ2-5): GAGVSQSPSNKVTEKGKDVELRCDPISGHTALYWYRQSLGQGLEFLIYFQGNSAPDKSGLPSDRFSAERTGGSVSTLTIQRTQQEDSAVYLCASSTAPSLQETQYFGPGTRLLVL.

The rearrangement links TRBV11-2 to TRBJ1-1, with D possibly matching TRBD1 (6 bases). CDR3 length: 14 residues. V lost 3 bases to trimming and J lost 3 bases, with 11 bases between them. From germline, CDR1 is SGHAT and CDR2 FQNNGV. CDR3 coding DNA: TGTGCCAGCAGCTTTGGACAGACCGACACTGAAGCTTTCTTT. Translation: CASSFGQTDTEAFF.

This clone is a singleton in its sample. The gene calls are TRBV2 and TRBJ2-5; 7 nucleotides agree with TRBD1. The CDR3 length is 12 residues. CDR1 and CDR2 from the germline V gene are SNHLY and FYNNEI. V lost 7 bases and J lost 5; bases outside the gene matches: 4. Here the CDR3 reads CASTEGAETQYF. The CDR3 DNA reads as TGTGCCAGCACCGAGGGGGCGGAGACCCAGTACTTC.

As DNA, the CDR3 is TGTGCCACCAATGCGGGAGGCACAGATACGCAGTATTTT. Protein: CATNAGGTDTQYF. The chain is built from TRBV15 and TRBJ2-3; TRBD2 aligns across 7 bases. The CDR3 has 13 residues. The germline V gene has CDR1 LNHNV and CDR2 YYDKDF (reference sequence). V shed 7 bases and J 1 base; nucleotides not matched to a gene: 2.